This T cell receptor beta chain was retrieved from a study of T cell responses to AZD1222 COVID-19 vaccine (dated by TCRdb to the early 2020s). Some background on the complete study: AZD1222 recipients given second doses at about 4 weeks or at about 12 weeks were pooled, since spike-specific TCR depth and breadth were not found to differ between the two schedules. TCR sequencing covered approximately 230 trial participants: 207 given two doses of AZD1222 and approximately 25 given two doses of MenACWY control vaccine. Trial participants were enrolled into age subgroups of 18-55, 56-69 and 70-plus years, which contained around 150, 28 and 57 TCR-sequenced participants, respectively. Summary of the overall study and its limitations: The vaccine-associated CD4 TCRs covered the entire spike protein, and the dominant responses fell in regions 160-218 and 743-854. In the small 56-69-year group, the increase in depth fell short of significance, most likely because of low power. Epitopes outside the regions mutated in the B.1.351 and B.1.1.7 variants were reportedly recognized by nearly half of the unique spike-specific TCRs. Only six AZD1222 recipients were SARS-CoV-2 seropositive at baseline, limiting conclusions about previously exposed vaccinees. A significant rise in spike-specific TCR breadth and depth was observed after two AZD1222 doses relative to day 0 and relative to MenACWY recipients. Participants were mostly white British and included more females than males, and it was suggested by the authors that clonal diversity may have been underestimated. Because no day 14 peak-response samples were available, repertoires were characterized only after the peak T cell response.

Read against the paper, the sample's time point label means: baseline before first vaccination. Vaccinee samples were obtained from the UK trials COV001 and COV002, which included a single-blind randomized controlled phase 2/3 trial of AZD1222 (ChAdOx1 nCoV-19) in healthy adults. Trial participant PBMC samples were collected at day 0 and day 28 after the second dose for TCRbeta chain sequencing. The CDR3 regions of human TCRbeta chains were analyzed by immunosequencing. The source study handled its data this way. TCRs in the repertoires were matched against a reference library of SARS-CoV-2-specific TCRs that had been generated with the MIRA antigen-specificity platform. Breadth meant the fraction of unique TCRs that were SARS-CoV-2-associated, whereas depth meant the fraction of total T cells that were SARS-CoV-2-associated. Using the MIRA data, every spike-specific TCR was mapped to the spike region that the TCR reacted to and assigned to either a CD4 or a CD8 class. Log10-transformed breadth and depth values were compared by one-way ANOVA with Sidak's multiple comparisons tests. TCRdb's version of the immuneACCESS table is confined to in-frame rearrangements and falls short of the full clone set. An unresolved V gene accounts for under half of the shortfall where checked; the remainder is of unknown origin. The V and J calls and clone size come from that table; D and trimming were worked out from the DNA. The table for this sample lists 100,000 or so clones; just under 90% of them were counted only once. 15% of the sample lies in the top ten.

As for this clone: Its specific antigen is unknown. Base qualities are not recorded, but no much larger clone differs from it by a single base.

The clonotype originates from an adult in good health. The starting material was peripheral blood, obtained on day 0 of AZD1222 vaccination.

The DNA is as follows: TGTGCCAGCTCCATCTCTAGCGGGAACACAGATACGCAGTATTTT. This translates into CASSISSGNTDTQYF. The rearrangement combines TRBV18 with TRBJ2-3; 9 central nucleotides agree with TRBD2. The CDR1 and CDR2 encoded by the germline V gene are KGHSH and LQKENI. The germline V end is reduced by 6 bases and the J end by 2 bases; junction bases left unmatched: 6. The CDR3 starts with the cysteine, ends with the phenylalanine, and has 15 residues. The retained sequence is limited to the CDR3, 45 bases, with the frame set at the first base.